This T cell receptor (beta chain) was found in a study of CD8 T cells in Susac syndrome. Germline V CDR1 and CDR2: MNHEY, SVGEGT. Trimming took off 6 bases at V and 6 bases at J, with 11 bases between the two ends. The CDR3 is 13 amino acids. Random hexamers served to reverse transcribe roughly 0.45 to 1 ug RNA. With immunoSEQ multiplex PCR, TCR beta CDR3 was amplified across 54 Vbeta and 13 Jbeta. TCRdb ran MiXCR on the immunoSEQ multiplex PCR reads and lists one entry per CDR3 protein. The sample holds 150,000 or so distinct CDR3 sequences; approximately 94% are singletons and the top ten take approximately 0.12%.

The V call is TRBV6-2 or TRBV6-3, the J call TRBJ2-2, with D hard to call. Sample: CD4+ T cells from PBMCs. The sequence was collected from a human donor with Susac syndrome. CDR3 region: CASRQTVSGELFF. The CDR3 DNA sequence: TGTGCCAGCAGGCAGACTGTTTCCGGGGAGCTGTTTTTT.